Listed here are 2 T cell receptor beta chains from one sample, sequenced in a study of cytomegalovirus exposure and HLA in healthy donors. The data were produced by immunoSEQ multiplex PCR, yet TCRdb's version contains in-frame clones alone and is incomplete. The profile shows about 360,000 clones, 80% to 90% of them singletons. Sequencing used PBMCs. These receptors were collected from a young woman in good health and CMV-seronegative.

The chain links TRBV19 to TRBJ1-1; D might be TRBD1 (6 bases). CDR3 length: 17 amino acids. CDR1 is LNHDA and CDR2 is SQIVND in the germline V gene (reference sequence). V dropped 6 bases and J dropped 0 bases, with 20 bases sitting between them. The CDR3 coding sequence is TGTGCCAGTAGAATCGGAACAGGGCTTCGGGTGAACACTGAAGCTTTCTTT. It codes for CASRIGTGLRVNTEAFF.

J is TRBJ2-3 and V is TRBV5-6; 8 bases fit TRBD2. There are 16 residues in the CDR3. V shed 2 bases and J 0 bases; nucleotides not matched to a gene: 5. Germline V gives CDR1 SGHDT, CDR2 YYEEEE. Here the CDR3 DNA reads TGTGCCAGCAGCTTCAACCTAGCGGGTAGCACAGATACGCAGTATTTT. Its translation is CASSFNLAGSTDTQYF.